This T cell receptor (beta chain) was observed in a study of beta chain features in type 1 diabetes. Study-level results: In type 1 diabetes patients, VDJ junctions had fewer insertions; deletions at these junctions were more frequent. A closer apparent resemblance between naive, central memory and Treg TCRB repertoires was seen in patients than in healthy donors.

This clone was recorded a few times. As yet, its antigen is unknown. At one of its ends the junction is not consistent with the germline gene, which may arise from a read error. Sequenced material consisted of expressed TCRB transcripts (all of the isolated RNA was reverse transcribed). Produced via immunoSEQ multiplex PCR; TCRdb's table is partial and in-frame only. The table records 300,000 to 400,000 clones, approximately 11% of them present only once. One heparinised blood draw, averaging around 0.12 L, came from each donor. The clonotype originates from a woman under 40 in good health. Material for sequencing was naive CD4+ T cells from blood.

The CDR3 is CASSLLQGGRETQYF. In DNA form, the CDR3 reads TGTGCTAGCAGCTTACTCCAGGGGGGTCGTGAGACCCAGTACTTC. The V and J genes are TRBV7-7 and TRBJ2-5, with a possible D match to TRBD1 (7 bases). The CDR3 has 15 amino acids. Germline V gives CDR1 SSHAT, CDR2 FNYEAQ (reference sequence).